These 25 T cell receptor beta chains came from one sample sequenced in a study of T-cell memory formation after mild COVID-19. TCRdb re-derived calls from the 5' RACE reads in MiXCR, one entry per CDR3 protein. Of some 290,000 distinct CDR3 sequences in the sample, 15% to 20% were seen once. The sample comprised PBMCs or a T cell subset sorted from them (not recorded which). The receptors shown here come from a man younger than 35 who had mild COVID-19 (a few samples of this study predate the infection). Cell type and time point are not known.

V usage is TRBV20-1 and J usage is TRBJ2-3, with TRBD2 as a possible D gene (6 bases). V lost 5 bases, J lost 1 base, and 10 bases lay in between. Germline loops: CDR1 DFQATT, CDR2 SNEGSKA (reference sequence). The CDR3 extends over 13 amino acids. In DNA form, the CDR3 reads TGCAGTGCTGGGGAGGCAGGCACAGATACGCAGTATTTT. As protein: CSAGEAGTDTQYF.

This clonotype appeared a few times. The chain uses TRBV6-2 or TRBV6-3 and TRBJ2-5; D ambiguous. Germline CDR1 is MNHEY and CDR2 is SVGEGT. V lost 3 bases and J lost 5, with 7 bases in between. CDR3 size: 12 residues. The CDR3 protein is CASSYPRETQYF. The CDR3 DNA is TGTGCCAGCAGTTATCCTCGGGAGACCCAGTACTTC.

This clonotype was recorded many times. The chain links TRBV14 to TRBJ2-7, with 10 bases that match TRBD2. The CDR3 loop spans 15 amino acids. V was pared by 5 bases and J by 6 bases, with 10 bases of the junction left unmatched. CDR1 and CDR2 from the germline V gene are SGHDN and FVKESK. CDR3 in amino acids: CASSGPASGGAEQYF. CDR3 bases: TGTGCCAGCAGCGGTCCCGCAAGCGGGGGGGCCGAGCAGTACTTC.

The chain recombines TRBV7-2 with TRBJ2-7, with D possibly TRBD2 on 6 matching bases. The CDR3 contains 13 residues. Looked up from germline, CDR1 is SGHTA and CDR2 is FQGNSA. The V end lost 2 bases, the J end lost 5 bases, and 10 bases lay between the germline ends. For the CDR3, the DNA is TGTGCCAGCAGCTTATCCAGGGAGGACGAGCAGTACTTC. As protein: CASSLSREDEQYF. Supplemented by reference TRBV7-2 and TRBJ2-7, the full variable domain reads GAGVSQSPSNKVTEKGKDVELRCDPISGHTALYWYRQSLGQGLEFLIYFQGNSAPDKSGLPSDRFSAERTGGSVSTLTIQRTQQEDSAVYLCASSLSREDEQYFGPGTRLTVT.

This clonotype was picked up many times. As DNA, the CDR3 is TGTGCCAGCAATACCTGGTACTCTGGGGCCAACGTCCTGACTTTC. This gives the protein CASNTWYSGANVLTF. The rearrangement joins TRBV6-1 to TRBJ2-6; D remains ambiguous. This CDR3 comprises 15 residues. Trimming stripped 7 bases from V and 0 bases from J, with 10 bases between. Germline V gene sequence: CDR1 MNHNS, CDR2 SASEGT.

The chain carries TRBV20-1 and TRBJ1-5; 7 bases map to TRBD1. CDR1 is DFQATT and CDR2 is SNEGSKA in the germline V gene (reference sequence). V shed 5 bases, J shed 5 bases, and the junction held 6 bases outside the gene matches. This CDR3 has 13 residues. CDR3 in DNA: TGCAGTGCTCGGACGACAGGGTATCAGCCCCAGCATTTT. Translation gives CSARTTGYQPQHF.

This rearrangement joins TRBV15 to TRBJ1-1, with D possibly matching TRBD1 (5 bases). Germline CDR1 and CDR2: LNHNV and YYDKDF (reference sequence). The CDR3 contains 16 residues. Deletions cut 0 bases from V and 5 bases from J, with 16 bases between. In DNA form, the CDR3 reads TGTGCCACCAGCAGAGAGGGGGTTCGGTCGGAAACTGAAGCTTTCTTT. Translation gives CATSREGVRSETEAFF.

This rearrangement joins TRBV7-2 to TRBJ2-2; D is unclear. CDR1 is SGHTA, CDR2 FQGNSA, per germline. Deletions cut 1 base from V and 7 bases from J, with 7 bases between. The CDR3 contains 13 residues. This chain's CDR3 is CASSLEMIGELFF. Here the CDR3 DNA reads TGTGCCAGCAGCTTAGAAATGATCGGGGAGCTGTTTTTT.

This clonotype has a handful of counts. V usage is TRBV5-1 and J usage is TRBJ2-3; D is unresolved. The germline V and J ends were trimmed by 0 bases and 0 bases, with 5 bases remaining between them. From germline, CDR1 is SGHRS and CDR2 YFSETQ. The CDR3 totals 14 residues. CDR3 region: CASSLGESTDTQYF. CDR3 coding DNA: TGCGCCAGCAGCTTGGGGGAAAGCACAGATACGCAGTATTTT.

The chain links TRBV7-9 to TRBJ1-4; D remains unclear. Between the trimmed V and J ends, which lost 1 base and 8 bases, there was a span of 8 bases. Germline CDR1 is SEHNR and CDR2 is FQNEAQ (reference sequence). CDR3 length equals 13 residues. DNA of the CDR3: TGTGCCAGCAGCTTAGGACGGATCGAAAAACTGTTTTTT. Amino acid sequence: CASSLGRIEKLFF.

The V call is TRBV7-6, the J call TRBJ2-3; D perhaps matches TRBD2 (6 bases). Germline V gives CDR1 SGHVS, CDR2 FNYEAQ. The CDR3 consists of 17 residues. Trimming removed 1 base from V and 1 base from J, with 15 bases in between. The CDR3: CASSLGSMGLRTDTQYF. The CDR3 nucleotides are TGTGCCAGCAGCTTAGGAAGTATGGGACTCCGCACAGATACGCAGTATTTT.

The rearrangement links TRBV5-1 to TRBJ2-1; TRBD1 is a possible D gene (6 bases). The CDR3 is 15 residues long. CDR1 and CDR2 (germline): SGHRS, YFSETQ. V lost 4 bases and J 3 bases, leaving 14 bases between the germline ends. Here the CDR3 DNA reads TGCGCCAGCAGCGAAACCGGGACATTCTACAATGAGCAGTTCTTC. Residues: CASSETGTFYNEQFF.

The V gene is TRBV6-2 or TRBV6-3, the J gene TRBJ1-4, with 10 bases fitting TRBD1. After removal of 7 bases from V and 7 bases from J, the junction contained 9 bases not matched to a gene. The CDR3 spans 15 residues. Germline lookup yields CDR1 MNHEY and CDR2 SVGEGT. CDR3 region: CASNDRQGAGEKLFF. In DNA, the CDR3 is TGTGCCAGCAACGATCGACAGGGGGCAGGTGAAAAACTGTTTTTT.

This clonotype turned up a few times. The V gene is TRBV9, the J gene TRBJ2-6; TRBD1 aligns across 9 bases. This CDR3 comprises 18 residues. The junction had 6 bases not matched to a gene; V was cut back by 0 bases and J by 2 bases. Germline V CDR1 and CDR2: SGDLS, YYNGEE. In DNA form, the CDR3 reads TGTGCCAGCAGCGTAGCTGGACAGGGGATCCCTGGGGCCAACGTCCTGACTTTC. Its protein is CASSVAGQGIPGANVLTF.

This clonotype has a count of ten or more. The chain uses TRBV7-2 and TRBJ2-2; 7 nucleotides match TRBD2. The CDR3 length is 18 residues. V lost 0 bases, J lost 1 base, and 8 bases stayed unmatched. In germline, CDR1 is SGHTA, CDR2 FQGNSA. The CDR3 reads CASSLAYRAGVNTGELFF. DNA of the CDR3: TGTGCCAGCAGCTTAGCTTATCGTGCGGGGGTGAACACCGGGGAGCTGTTTTTT.

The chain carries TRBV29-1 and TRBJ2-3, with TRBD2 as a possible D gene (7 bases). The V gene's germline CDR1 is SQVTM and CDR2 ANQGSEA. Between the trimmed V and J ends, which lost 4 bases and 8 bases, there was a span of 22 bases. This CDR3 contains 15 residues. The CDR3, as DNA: TGCAGCGTTGGTGAAGTAGGGGGGGTCCAGGGTACGCAGTATTTT. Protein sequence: CSVGEVGGVQGTQYF.

This CDR3 reads CASSLIVTGTGIYEQYV. CDR3 bases: TGTGCCAGCAGCTTAATAGTGACCGGGACAGGCATCTACGAGCAGTACGTC. The V gene is TRBV7-3, the J gene TRBJ2-7; 8 positions match TRBD1. Trimming at V came to 1 base and at J to 3 bases, leaving 11 bases not matched to a gene. Germline-derived CDR1 and CDR2 are SGHTA and FQGTGA. CDR3 length: 17 amino acids.

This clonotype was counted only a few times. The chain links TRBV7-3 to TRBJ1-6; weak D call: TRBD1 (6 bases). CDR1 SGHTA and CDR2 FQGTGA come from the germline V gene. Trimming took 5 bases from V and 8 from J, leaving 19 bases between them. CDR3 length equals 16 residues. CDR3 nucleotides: TGTGCCAGCAGCCTAAGGCAGCTGGGGGCTGATTCACCCCTCCACTTT. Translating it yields CASSLRQLGADSPLHF.

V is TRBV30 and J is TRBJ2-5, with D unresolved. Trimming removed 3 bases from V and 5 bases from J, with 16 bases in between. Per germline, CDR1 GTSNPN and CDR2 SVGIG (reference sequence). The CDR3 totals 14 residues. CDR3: CAWRGWTDGETQYF. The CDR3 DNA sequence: TGTGCCTGGAGAGGTTGGACGGACGGGGAGACCCAGTACTTC.

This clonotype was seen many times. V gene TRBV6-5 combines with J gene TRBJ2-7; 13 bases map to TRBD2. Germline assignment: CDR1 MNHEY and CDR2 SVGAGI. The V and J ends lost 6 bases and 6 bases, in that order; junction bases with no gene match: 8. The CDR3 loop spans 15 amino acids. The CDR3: CASRPGTSGALEQYF. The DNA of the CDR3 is TGTGCCAGCAGGCCTGGGACTAGCGGGGCCCTCGAGCAGTACTTC.

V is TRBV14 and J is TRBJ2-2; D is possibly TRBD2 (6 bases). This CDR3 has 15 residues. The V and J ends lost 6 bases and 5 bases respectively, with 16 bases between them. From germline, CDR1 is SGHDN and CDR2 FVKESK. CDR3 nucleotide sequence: TGTGCCAGCAGTGCCGGGTCCGGAGGGACCGGGGAGCTGTTTTTT. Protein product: CASSAGSGGTGELFF.

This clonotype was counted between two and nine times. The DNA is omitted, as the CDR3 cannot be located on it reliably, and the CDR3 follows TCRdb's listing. CDR3 loop: CASILVAGKEETQYF. V gene TRBV5-1 combines with J gene TRBJ2-5; the table's D call, TRBD2, was not checked against the DNA. CDR1 is SGHRS and CDR2 is YFSETQ in the germline V gene. The CDR3 length equals 15 residues, ends included.

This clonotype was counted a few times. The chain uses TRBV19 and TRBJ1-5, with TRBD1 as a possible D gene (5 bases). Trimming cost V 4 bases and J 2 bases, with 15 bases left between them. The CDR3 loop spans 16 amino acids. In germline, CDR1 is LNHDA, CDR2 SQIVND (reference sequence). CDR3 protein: CASSTVARERNQPQHF. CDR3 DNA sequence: TGTGCCAGTAGTACCGTTGCCAGGGAACGCAATCAGCCCCAGCATTTT.

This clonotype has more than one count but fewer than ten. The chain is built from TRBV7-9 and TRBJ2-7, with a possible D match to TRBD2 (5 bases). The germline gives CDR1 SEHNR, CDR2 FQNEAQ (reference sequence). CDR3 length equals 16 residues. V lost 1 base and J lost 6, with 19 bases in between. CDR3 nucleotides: TGTGCCAGCAGCTTAGATTCGGGCCTAGCACGAGGCGAGCAGTACTTC. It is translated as CASSLDSGLARGEQYF.

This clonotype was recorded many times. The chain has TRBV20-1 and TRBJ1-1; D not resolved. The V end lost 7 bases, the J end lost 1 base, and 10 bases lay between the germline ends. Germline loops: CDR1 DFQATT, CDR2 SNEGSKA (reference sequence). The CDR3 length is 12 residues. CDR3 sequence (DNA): TGCAGTGTACCCGAAGGGAACACTGAAGCTTTCTTT. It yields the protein CSVPEGNTEAFF.